One and the same sample provided the 30 T cell receptor beta chains below, sequenced in a study of CD8 T cells in Susac syndrome. An amount of RNA that ranged from about 0.45 to 1 ug was reverse transcribed with random hexamers. TCRdb used MiXCR to reprocess the immunoSEQ multiplex PCR reads, holding one entry per CDR3 protein. The data show 250,000 to 300,000 distinct CDR3 sequences, 70% to 90% seen once. Sequencing was carried out using CD8+ T cells from PBMCs. All receptors come from a human donor with multiple sclerosis.

The chain joins TRBV27 to TRBJ2-1; 9 nucleotides align to TRBD2. This CDR3 comprises 15 residues. The germline CDR1 and CDR2 sequences are MNHEY and SMNVEV (reference sequence). V was pared by 3 bases and J by 7 bases, with 7 bases of the junction left unmatched. CDR3 region: CASSFGASGENEQFF. The CDR3 DNA is TGTGCCAGCAGTTTCGGTGCTAGCGGGGAAAATGAGCAGTTCTTC.

This chain uses TRBV4-1 with TRBJ1-4, with D possibly being TRBD1 (6 bases). From germline, CDR1 is MGHRA and CDR2 YSYEKL. Trimming shortened V by 3 bases and J by 5 bases, and 16 bases separated the two germline ends. The CDR3 sequence is 16 residues long. CDR3 in amino acids: CASSHRKLQGNEKLFF. CDR3 DNA: TGCGCCAGCAGCCACCGGAAGCTCCAGGGGAATGAAAAACTGTTTTTT.

The V and J genes are TRBV10-3 and TRBJ2-7, with 9 positions matching TRBD1. This CDR3 has 16 residues. The J segment lost 3 bases and the V segment lost 2 bases, leaving 8 bases of the junction unmatched. The V gene's germline CDR1 is ENHRY and CDR2 SYGVKD. CDR3 sequence: CAISETSGTGHYEQYF. The DNA for the CDR3 is TGTGCCATCAGTGAGACATCCGGGACAGGGCACTACGAGCAGTACTTC.

The chain joins TRBV29-1 to TRBJ2-5, with TRBD2 matching 7 bases. Germline CDR1 SQVTM, CDR2 ANQGSEA. Trimming at V came to 7 bases and at J to 5 bases, leaving 19 bases not matched to a gene. This CDR3 spans 16 amino acids. The CDR3 is CSAHEVGGGIRETQYF. As DNA, the CDR3 is TGCAGCGCCCATGAGGTGGGGGGGGGTATTCGGGAGACCCAGTACTTC.

This clonotype was recorded only once. The V and J genes are TRBV5-1 and TRBJ2-3, with TRBD2 identical over 9 bases. The V gene's germline CDR1 is SGHRS and CDR2 YFSETQ. After removal of 4 bases from V and 9 bases from J, the junction contained 12 bases not matched to a gene. The CDR3 sequence is 15 residues long. The DNA for the CDR3 is TGCGCCAGCAGCCTTACCGGGACTAGCTTTTTGACGCAGTATTTT. Residues: CASSLTGTSFLTQYF.

V is TRBV19 and J is TRBJ1-1; D is perhaps TRBD1 (5 bases). Trimming pared 6 bases from V and 4 bases from J, leaving 12 bases between. The germline V gene encodes CDR1 LNHDA and CDR2 SQIVND (reference sequence). CDR3 size: 13 residues. The CDR3 protein is CASRRDPRTEAFF. The CDR3 DNA is TGTGCCAGTAGGCGGGACCCCCGCACTGAAGCTTTCTTT.

This clonotype has more than one count but fewer than ten. The chain joins TRBV12-3 or TRBV12-4 to TRBJ1-1; D ambiguous. CDR3 length equals 11 residues. Trimming removed 2 bases at V and 6 bases at J, with 4 bases between. CDR3 bases: TGTGCCAGCAGTTTAAACTCTGAAGCTTTCTTT. The encoded protein is CASSLNSEAFF.

V and J are TRBV11-2 and TRBJ1-3, with D perhaps TRBD1 (5 bases). The CDR3 extends over 14 amino acids. V was trimmed by 5 bases and J by 4 bases, leaving 12 bases between them. Germline CDR1 SGHAT, CDR2 FQNNGV. The CDR3 bases are TGTGCCAGCAGCACAGGATACGGGGGAAACACCATATATTTT. This encodes CASSTGYGGNTIYF. The variable domain in full, with the rest retrieved from reference TRBV11-2 and TRBJ1-3, is EAGVAQSPRYKIIEKRQSVAFWCNPISGHATLYWYQQILGQGPKLLIQFQNNGVVDDSQLPKDRFSAERLKGVDSTLKIQPAKLEDSAVYLCASSTGYGGNTIYFGEGSWLTVV.

This chain connects TRBV20-1 to TRBJ2-3, with 13 bases lining up with TRBD2. V lost 4 bases, J lost 4 bases, and 14 bases stayed unmatched. The CDR3 contains 18 residues. Germline V gene sequence: CDR1 DFQATT, CDR2 SNEGSKA (reference sequence). Here the CDR3 reads CSATPSGTSGVSADTQYF. In DNA form, the CDR3 reads TGCAGTGCTACTCCTTCCGGGACTAGCGGGGTGTCGGCAGATACGCAGTATTTT.

The V and J genes are TRBV9 and TRBJ2-1; D is possibly TRBD2 (6 bases). Looked up from germline, CDR1 is SGDLS and CDR2 is YYNGEE. Trimming took 0 bases from V and 4 from J, leaving 11 bases between them. The CDR3 contains 15 residues. CDR3: CASSVEGREYNEQFF. The CDR3, as DNA: TGTGCCAGCAGCGTAGAGGGACGGGAGTACAATGAGCAGTTCTTC.

The J gene is TRBJ2-7, the V gene TRBV7-9, with unresolved D. The CDR3 length is 16 residues. CDR1 SEHNR and CDR2 FQNEAQ come from the germline V gene (reference sequence). V lost 1 base and J 0 bases, leaving 13 bases between the germline ends. The CDR3 region is CASSLVVQRLSYEQYF. In nucleotides, the CDR3 is TGTGCCAGCAGCTTAGTAGTCCAGAGACTCTCCTACGAGCAGTACTTC.

This clonotype has just one count. This chain joins TRBV6-6 and TRBJ2-7; D is possibly TRBD1 (5 bases). Germline CDR1 is MNHNY and CDR2 is SVGAGI (reference sequence). CDR3 length: 14 residues. The V end was cut by 0 bases, the J end by 3 bases, with 9 bases between. CDR3 residues: CASSYSSGFYEQYF. CDR3 nucleotide sequence: TGTGCCAGCAGTTACTCGTCAGGGTTCTACGAGCAGTACTTC.

CDR3 nucleotides: TGCGCCAGCAGCTTGGGCCCCCCTGAAGCGACGTTCTACGAGCAGTACTTC. Residues: CASSLGPPEATFYEQYF. The chain couples TRBV5-1 to TRBJ2-7; the D is unclear. V lost 0 bases and J lost 3, with 19 bases in between. Germline lookup yields CDR1 SGHRS and CDR2 YFSETQ. This CDR3 region has 17 residues.

This chain joins TRBV27 and TRBJ2-7, with D perhaps TRBD1 (5 bases). Germline lookup yields CDR1 MNHEY and CDR2 SMNVEV (reference sequence). V dropped 2 bases and J dropped 5 bases, with 13 bases sitting between them. The CDR3 is made up of 14 amino acids. In DNA form, the CDR3 reads TGTGCCAGCAGTTTACAAGGGGAAGGAGACGAGCAGTACTTC. It is translated as CASSLQGEGDEQYF.

The gene calls are TRBV3-1 and TRBJ1-6, with D possibly TRBD1 on 6 matching bases. Trimming removed 1 base at V and 5 bases at J, with 12 bases between. There are 16 residues in the CDR3. CDR1 is LGHDT, CDR2 YNNKEL, per germline (reference sequence). The CDR3 nucleotides are TGTGCCAGCAGCCAAGCCGGGACATCAAATAATTCACCCCTCCACTTT. Encoded protein: CASSQAGTSNNSPLHF.

This clonotype occurred a few times. The genes are TRBV6-2 or TRBV6-3 and TRBJ2-1; no clear D gene. The CDR3 totals 11 residues. The V end lost 2 bases, the J end lost 10 bases, and 6 bases lay between the germline ends. From germline, CDR1 is MNHEY and CDR2 SVGEGT. In DNA, the CDR3 is TGTGCCAGCAGTTACCCTGGCGAGCAGTTCTTC. Translating it yields CASSYPGEQFF.

The chain is built from TRBV6-2 or TRBV6-3 and TRBJ2-6; 7 nucleotides match TRBD2. The CDR3 covers 14 residues. V shed 10 bases, J shed 3 bases, and the junction held 6 bases outside the gene matches. Per the germline V gene, CDR1 is MNHEY and CDR2 is SVGEGT. Here the CDR3 reads CAIRGVDGANVLTF. CDR3 DNA sequence: TGTGCCATCCGGGGGGTAGATGGGGCCAACGTCCTGACTTTC.

The chain employs TRBV4-3 and TRBJ1-1, with D tentatively TRBD1 (6 bases). V was cut by 3 bases and J by 0 bases, with 11 bases left in between. The CDR3 totals 15 residues. Germline CDR1 reads LGHNA; CDR2 reads YSLEER. CDR3 residues: CASSQDRAMNTEAFF. CDR3 coding DNA: TGCGCCAGCAGCCAGGACAGAGCTATGAACACTGAAGCTTTCTTT.

This chain links TRBV28 with TRBJ2-2; TRBD2 agrees at 14 bases. Trimming cost V 9 bases and J 7 bases; bases outside gene matches: 10. This CDR3 has 16 amino acids. Germline V gene data show CDR1 as MDHEN and CDR2 as SYDVKM. CDR3 sequence: CASRLGLAGGLGELFF. The CDR3 coding sequence is TGTGCCAGTCGCCTCGGACTAGCGGGAGGTCTCGGGGAGCTGTTTTTT.

The CDR3 region is CASSSLPGQGEETQYF. The CDR3 DNA follows: TGTGCCAGCAGTTCCCTCCCGGGACAGGGGGAAGAGACCCAGTACTTC. The chain is built from TRBV28 and TRBJ2-5; 11 bases align to TRBD1. V lost 4 bases to trimming and J lost 3 bases; unmatched junction nucleotides: 7. The CDR3 extends over 16 amino acids. The germline gives CDR1 MDHEN, CDR2 SYDVKM.

The chain recombines TRBV6-2 or TRBV6-3 with TRBJ2-7; a weak D match, TRBD1 (6 bases). Germline V gene data show CDR1 as MNHEY and CDR2 as SVGEGT. The CDR3 is 13 amino acids. Trimming removed 4 bases at V and 5 bases at J, with 12 bases between. The CDR3 loop reads CASSSLGGDEQYF. CDR3 sequence (DNA): TGTGCCAGCAGTTCACTAGGGGGAGACGAGCAGTACTTC.

The chain employs TRBV6-2 or TRBV6-3 and TRBJ1-5; maybe TRBD1 (6 bases). Looked up from germline, CDR1 is MNHEY and CDR2 is SVGEGT. This CDR3 is 16 amino acids long. V lost 6 bases, J lost 2 bases, and 17 bases lay in between. The CDR3 sequence: CASRNPTGYRNQPQHF. The CDR3 DNA follows: TGTGCCAGCAGAAATCCCACAGGGTACCGCAATCAGCCCCAGCATTTT.

The chain joins TRBV12-3 or TRBV12-4 to TRBJ2-3, with D perhaps TRBD2 (7 bases). The CDR3 loop spans 15 amino acids. V was pared by 4 bases and J by 0 bases, with 11 bases between. The CDR3 region has the DNA TGTGCCAGCAGTTGGGGGGGGGCTAGCACAGATACGCAGTATTTT. As protein: CASSWGGASTDTQYF.

This clonotype has a handful of counts. This chain links TRBV28 with TRBJ2-7; 11 positions match TRBD2. Germline CDR1 is MDHEN and CDR2 is SYDVKM. The CDR3 has 14 residues. V trimming: 5 bases; J trimming: 2 bases; junction bases outside the gene matches: 2. The CDR3 protein is CASSGLAGAYEQYF. In nucleotides, the CDR3 is TGTGCCAGCAGTGGACTAGCGGGTGCCTACGAGCAGTACTTC. The entire variable domain, with the rest obtained from reference TRBV28 and TRBJ2-7, is as follows: DVKVTQSSRYLVKRTGEKVFLECVQDMDHENMFWYRQDPGLGLRLIYFSYDVKMKEKGDIPEGYSVSREKKERFSLILESASTNQTSMYLCASSGLAGAYEQYFGPGTRLTVT.

The chain joins TRBV12-3 or TRBV12-4 to TRBJ2-2, with TRBD2 identical over 7 bases. The J segment lost 6 bases and the V segment lost 6 bases, leaving 13 bases of the junction unmatched. The CDR3 runs to 16 residues. CDR3 nucleotide sequence: TGTGCCAGCAGCAGTGCCTTGCGGGAGCGGGCCGGGGAGCTGTTTTTT. Protein product: CASSSALRERAGELFF.

There are a few counts of this clonotype. The genes are TRBV7-9 and TRBJ2-7; the D gene is possibly TRBD2 (5 bases). V was clipped by 5 bases and J by 4 bases, with 12 bases between them. CDR3 length equals 13 residues. Germline-derived CDR1 and CDR2 are SEHNR and FQNEAQ (reference sequence). As DNA, the CDR3 is TGTGCCAGCAGCGGACGGGGTTCGTACGAGCAGTACTTC. Its protein is CASSGRGSYEQYF. The full variable domain, in which reference TRBV7-9 and TRBJ2-7 provide the parts outside the CDR3, is DTGVSQNPRHKITKRGQNVTFRCDPISEHNRLYWYRQTLGQGPEFLTYFQNEAQLEKSRLLSDRFSAERPKGSFSTLEIQRTEQGDSAMYLCASSGRGSYEQYFGPGTRLTVT.

The V and J genes are TRBV5-1 and TRBJ1-5; D perhaps matches TRBD1 (5 bases). Trimming took 0 bases from V and 7 from J, leaving 14 bases between them. CDR3 length equals 15 residues. The germline V gene encodes CDR1 SGHRS and CDR2 YFSETQ. CDR3 DNA: TGCGCCAGCAGCTTGGGCCCAGGGCTAGGCCAGCCCCAGCATTTT. Its protein is CASSLGPGLGQPQHF.

The rearrangement joins TRBV27 to TRBJ2-2, with D possibly called TRBD1 or TRBD2 (6 bases each). CDR1 and CDR2 from the germline V gene are MNHEY and SMNVEV (reference sequence). This CDR3 region has 14 residues. Trimming took 4 bases from V and 3 from J, leaving 9 bases between them. The CDR3 spells CASSWGADTGELFF. The CDR3 coding sequence is TGTGCCAGCAGTTGGGGGGCGGACACCGGGGAGCTGTTTTTT.

V is TRBV19 and J is TRBJ1-1, with 8 bases identical to TRBD1. The V gene's germline CDR1 is LNHDA and CDR2 SQIVND (reference sequence). The CDR3 runs 15 residues. Germline trimming cut 4 bases from V and 2 bases from J; bases unmatched to any gene: 6. This chain's CDR3 is CASSNPQGANTEAFF. CDR3 bases: TGTGCCAGTAGTAACCCCCAGGGGGCCAACACTGAAGCTTTCTTT.

The V and J genes are TRBV13 and TRBJ2-7; 8 nucleotides agree with TRBD2. Germline CDR1 reads PRHDT; CDR2 reads FYEKMQ (reference sequence). The CDR3 sequence is 17 residues long. Trimming cost V 2 bases and J 3 bases; bases outside gene matches: 12. Here the CDR3 reads CASSLSVRTSSFYEQYF. CDR3 in DNA: TGTGCCAGCAGCTTAAGCGTCCGGACTAGCTCATTCTACGAGCAGTACTTC.